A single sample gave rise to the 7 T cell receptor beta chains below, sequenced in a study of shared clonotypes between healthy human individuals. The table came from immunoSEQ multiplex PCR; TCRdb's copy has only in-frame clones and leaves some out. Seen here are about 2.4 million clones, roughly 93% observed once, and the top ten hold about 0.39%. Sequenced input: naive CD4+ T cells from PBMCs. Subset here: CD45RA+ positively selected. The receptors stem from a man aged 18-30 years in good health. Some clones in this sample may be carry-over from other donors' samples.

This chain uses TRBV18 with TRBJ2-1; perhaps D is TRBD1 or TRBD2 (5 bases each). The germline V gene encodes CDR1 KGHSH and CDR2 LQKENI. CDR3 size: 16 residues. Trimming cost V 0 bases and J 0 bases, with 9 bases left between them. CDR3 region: CASSPPGPSSYNEQFF. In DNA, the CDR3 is TGTGCCAGCTCACCACCGGGACCAAGCTCCTACAATGAGCAGTTCTTC.

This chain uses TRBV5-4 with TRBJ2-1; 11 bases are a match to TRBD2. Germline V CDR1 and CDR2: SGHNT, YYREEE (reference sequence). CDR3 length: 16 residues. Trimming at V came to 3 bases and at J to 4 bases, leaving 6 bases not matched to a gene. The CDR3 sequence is CASSSSLAGVYNEQFF. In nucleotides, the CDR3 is TGTGCCAGCAGCTCATCACTAGCGGGAGTTTACAATGAGCAGTTCTTC.

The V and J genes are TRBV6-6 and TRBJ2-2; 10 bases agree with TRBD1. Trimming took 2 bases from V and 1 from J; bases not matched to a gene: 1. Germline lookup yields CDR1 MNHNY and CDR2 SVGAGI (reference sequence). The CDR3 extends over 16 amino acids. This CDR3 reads CASSYRTGGNTGELFF. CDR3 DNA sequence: TGTGCCAGCAGTTACAGGACAGGGGGGAACACCGGGGAGCTGTTTTTT.

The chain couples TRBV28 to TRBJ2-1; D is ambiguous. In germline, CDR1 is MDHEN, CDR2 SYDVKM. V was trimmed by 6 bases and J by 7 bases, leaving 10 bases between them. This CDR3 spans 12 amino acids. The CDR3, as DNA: TGTGCCAGCAGGGTCCTTGAGAATGAGCAGTTCTTC. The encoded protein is CASRVLENEQFF.

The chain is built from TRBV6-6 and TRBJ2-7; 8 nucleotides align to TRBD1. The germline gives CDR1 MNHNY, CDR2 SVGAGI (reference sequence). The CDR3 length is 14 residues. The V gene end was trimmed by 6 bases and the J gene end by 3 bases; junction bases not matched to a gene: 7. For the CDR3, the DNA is TGTGCCAGCAGCTCTCGGGACAGGAGCTACGAGCAGTACTTC. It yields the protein CASSSRDRSYEQYF.

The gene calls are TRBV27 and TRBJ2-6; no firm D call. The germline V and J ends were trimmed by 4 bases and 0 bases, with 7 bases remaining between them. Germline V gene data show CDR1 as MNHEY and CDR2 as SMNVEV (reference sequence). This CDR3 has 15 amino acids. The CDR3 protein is CASSYHNSGANVLTF. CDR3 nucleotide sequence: TGTGCCAGCAGTTACCATAACTCTGGGGCCAACGTCCTGACTTTC. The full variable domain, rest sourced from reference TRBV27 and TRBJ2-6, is EAQVTQNPRYLITVTGKKLTVTCSQNMNHEYMSWYRQDPGLGLRQIYYSMNVEVTDKGDVPEGYKVSRKEKRNFPLILESPSPNQTSLYFCASSYHNSGANVLTFGAGSRLTVL.

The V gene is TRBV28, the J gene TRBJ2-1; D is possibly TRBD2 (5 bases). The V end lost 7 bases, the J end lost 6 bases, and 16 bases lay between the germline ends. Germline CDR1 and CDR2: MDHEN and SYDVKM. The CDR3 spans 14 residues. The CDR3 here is CASKLSGSGNEQFF. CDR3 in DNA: TGTGCCAGCAAGTTGAGCGGTTCGGGCAATGAGCAGTTCTTC.